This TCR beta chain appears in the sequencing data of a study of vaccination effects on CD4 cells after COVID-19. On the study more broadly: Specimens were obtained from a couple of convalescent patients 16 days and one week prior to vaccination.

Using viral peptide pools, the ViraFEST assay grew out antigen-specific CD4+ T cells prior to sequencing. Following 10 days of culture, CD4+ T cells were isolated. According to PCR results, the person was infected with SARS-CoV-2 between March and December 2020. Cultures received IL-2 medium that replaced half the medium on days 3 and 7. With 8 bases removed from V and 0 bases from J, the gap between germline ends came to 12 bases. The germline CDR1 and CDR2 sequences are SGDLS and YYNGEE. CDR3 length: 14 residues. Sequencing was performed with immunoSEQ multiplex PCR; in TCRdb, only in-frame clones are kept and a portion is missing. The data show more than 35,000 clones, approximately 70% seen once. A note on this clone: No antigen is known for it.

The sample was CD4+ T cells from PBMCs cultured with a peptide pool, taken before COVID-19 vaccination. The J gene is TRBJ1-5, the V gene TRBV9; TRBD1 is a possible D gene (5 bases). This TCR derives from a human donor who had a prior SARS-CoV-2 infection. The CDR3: CASGGAYSNQPQHF. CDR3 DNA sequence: TGTGCCAGTGGGGGAGCATATAGCAATCAGCCCCAGCATTTT.